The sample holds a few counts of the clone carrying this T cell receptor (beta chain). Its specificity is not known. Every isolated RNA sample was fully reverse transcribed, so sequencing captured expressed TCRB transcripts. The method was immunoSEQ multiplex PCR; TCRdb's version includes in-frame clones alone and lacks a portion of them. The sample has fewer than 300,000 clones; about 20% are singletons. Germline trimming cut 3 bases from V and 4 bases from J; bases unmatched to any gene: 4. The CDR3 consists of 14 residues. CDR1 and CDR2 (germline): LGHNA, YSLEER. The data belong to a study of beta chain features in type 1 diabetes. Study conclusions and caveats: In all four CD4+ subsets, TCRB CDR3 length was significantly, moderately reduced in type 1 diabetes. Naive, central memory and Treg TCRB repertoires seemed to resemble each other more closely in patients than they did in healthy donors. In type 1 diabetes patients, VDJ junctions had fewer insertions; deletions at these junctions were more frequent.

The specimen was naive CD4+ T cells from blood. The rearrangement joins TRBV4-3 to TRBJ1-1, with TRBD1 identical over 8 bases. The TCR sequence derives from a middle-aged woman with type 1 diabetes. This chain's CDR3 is CASSHRDRPTEAFF. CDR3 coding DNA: TGCGCCAGCAGCCACAGGGACAGGCCCACTGAAGCTTTCTTT.